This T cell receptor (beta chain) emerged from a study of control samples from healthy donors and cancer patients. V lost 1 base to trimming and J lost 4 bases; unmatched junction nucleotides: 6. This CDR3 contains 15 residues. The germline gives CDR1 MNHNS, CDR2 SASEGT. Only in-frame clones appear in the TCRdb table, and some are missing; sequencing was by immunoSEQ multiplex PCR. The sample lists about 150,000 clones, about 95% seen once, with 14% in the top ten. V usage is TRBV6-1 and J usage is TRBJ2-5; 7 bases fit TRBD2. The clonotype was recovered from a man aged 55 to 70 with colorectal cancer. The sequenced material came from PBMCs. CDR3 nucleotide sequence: TGTGCCAGCAGTGAAGAGAGCGGGGTACTAGAGACCCAGTACTTC. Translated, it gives CASSEESGVLETQYF.